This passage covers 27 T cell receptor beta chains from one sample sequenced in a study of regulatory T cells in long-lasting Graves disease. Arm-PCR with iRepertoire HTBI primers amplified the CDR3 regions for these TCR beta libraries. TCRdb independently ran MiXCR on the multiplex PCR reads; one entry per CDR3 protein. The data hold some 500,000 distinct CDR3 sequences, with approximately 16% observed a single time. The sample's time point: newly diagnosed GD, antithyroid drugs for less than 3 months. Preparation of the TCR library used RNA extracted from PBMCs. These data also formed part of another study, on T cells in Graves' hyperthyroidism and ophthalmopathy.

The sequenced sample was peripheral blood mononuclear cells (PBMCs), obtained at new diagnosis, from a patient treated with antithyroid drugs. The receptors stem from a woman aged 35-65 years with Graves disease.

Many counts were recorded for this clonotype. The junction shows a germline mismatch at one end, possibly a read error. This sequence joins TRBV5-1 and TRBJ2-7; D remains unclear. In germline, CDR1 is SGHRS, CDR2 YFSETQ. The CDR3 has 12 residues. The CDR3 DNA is TGTGCCAGCAGCCCGCCTAGTCGCGAGCAGTACTTC. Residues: CASSPPSREQYF.

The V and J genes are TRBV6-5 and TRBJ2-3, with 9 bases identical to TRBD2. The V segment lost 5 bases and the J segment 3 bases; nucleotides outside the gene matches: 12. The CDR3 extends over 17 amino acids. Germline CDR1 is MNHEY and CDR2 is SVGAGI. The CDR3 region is CASSLSMSSGGTDTQYF. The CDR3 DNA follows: TGTGCCAGCAGTCTCTCGATGTCGAGCGGGGGGACAGATACGCAGTATTTT.

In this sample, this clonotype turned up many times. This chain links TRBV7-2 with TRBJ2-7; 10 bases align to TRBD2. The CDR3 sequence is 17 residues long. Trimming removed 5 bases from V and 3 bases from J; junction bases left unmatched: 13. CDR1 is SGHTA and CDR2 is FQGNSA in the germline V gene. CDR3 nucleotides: TGTGCCAGCAGCCCGTCAGCGGGGGGGCTCATAGTCTACGAGCAGTACTTC. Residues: CASSPSAGGLIVYEQYF.

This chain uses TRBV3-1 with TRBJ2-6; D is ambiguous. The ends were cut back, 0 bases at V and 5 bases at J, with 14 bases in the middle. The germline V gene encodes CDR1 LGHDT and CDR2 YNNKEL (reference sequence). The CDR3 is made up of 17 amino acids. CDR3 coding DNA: TGTGCCAGCAGCCAAGAGTACAGTGTGGGAAGGGCCAACGTCCTGACTTTC. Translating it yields CASSQEYSVGRANVLTF.

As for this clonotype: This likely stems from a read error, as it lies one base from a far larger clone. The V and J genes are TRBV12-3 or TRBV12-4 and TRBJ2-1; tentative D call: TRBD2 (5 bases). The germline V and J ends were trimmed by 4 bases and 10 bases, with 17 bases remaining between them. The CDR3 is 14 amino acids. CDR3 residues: CASSYEGGPYEQFF. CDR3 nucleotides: TGTGCCAGCAGTTATGAGGGTGGCCCCTACGAGCAGTTCTTC.

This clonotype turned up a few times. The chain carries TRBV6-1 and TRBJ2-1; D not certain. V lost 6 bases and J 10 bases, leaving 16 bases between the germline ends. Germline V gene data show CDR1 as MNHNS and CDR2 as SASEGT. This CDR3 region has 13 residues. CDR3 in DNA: TGTGCCAGCAGAAGAGGAGATTTAGGGGAGCAGTTCTTC. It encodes CASRRGDLGEQFF.

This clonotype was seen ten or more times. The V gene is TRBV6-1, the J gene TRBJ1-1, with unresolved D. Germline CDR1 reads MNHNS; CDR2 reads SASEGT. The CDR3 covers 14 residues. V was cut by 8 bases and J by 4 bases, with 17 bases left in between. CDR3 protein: CASSKYGLGTEAFF. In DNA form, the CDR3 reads TGTGCCAGCTCTAAGTATGGTTTAGGCACTGAAGCTTTCTTT.

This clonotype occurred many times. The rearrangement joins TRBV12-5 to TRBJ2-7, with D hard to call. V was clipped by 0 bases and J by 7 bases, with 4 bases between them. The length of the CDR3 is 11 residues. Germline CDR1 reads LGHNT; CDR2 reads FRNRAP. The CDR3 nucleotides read TGTGCTAGTGGTTTGGTCACAGAGCAGTACTTC. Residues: CASGLVTEQYF.

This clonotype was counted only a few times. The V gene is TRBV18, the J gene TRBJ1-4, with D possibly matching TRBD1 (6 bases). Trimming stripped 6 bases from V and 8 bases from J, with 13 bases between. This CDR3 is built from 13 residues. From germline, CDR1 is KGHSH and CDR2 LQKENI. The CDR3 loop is CASSSGQTEKLFF. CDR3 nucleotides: TGTGCCAGCTCCTCCGGACAGACGGAAAAACTGTTTTTT. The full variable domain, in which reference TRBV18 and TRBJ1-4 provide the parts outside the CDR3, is NAGVMQNPRHLVRRRGQEARLRCSPMKGHSHVYWYRQLPEEGLKFMVYLQKENIIDESGMPKERFSAEFPKEGPSILRIQQVVRGDSAAYFCASSSGQTEKLFFGSGTQLSVL.

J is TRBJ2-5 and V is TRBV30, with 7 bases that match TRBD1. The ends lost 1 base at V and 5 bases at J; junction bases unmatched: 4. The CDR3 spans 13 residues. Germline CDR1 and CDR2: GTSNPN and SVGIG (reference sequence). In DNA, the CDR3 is TGTGCCTGGAGTGCACAGGGGTTGGAGACCCAGTACTTC. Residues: CAWSAQGLETQYF.

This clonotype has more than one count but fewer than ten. CDR3 in amino acids: CAWSVSSGRYGYTF. The CDR3 DNA reads TGTGCCTGGAGTGTATCGTCGGGCCGCTATGGCTACACCTTC. The chain joins TRBV30 to TRBJ1-2; the D is unclear. Trimming removed 0 bases from V and 4 bases from J, with 12 bases in between. The CDR3 is made up of 14 amino acids. Germline CDR1 and CDR2: GTSNPN and SVGIG (reference sequence). The variable domain in full, completed from reference TRBV30 and TRBJ1-2, reads SQTIHQWPATLVQPVGSPLSLECTVEGTSNPNLYWYRQAAGRGLQLLFYSVGIGQISSEVPQNLSASRPQDRQFILSSKKLLLSDSGFYLCAWSVSSGRYGYTFGSGTRLTVV.

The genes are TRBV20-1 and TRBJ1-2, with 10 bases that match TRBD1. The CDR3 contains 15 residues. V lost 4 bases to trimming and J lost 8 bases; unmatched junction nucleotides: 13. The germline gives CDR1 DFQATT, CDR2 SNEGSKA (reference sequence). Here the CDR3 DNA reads TGCAGTGCTAACTTGCGGGGACAGGGGTTTGGCGGCTACACCTTC. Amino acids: CSANLRGQGFGGYTF.

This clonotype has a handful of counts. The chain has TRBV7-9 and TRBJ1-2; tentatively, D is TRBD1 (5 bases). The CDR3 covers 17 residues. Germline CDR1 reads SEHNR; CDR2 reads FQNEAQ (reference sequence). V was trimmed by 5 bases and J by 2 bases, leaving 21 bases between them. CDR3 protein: CASSGSGERGVNYGYTF. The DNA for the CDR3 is TGTGCCAGCAGCGGATCGGGGGAAAGGGGCGTCAACTATGGCTACACCTTC.

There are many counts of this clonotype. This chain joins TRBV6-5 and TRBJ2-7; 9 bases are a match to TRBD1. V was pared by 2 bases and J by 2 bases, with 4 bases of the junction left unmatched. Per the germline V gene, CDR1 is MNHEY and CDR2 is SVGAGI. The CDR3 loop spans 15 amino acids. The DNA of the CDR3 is TGTGCCAGCAGTTACACCGGGACAGGGCCCTACGAGCAGTACTTC. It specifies CASSYTGTGPYEQYF.

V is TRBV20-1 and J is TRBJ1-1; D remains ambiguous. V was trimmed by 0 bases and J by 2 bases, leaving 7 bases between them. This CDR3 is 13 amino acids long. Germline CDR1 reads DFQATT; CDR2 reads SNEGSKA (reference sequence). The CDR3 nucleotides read TGCAGTGCTAGAGAGAACGTTAACACTGAAGCTTTCTTT. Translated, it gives CSARENVNTEAFF.

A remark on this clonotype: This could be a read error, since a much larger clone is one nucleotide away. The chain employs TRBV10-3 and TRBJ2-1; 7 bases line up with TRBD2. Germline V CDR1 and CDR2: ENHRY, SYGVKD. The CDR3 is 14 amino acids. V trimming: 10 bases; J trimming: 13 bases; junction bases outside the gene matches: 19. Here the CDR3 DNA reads TGTGCCACCGGGGGGACCTCCGAAGGGGAGACCCAGTTCTTC. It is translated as CATGGTSEGETQFF.

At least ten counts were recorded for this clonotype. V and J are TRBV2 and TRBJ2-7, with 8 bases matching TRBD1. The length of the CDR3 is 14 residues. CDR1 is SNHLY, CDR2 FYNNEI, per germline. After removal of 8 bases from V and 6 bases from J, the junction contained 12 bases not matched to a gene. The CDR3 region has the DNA TGTGCCAGCGGGGCACGACAGGGGATGGGCGAGCAGTACTTC. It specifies CASGARQGMGEQYF.

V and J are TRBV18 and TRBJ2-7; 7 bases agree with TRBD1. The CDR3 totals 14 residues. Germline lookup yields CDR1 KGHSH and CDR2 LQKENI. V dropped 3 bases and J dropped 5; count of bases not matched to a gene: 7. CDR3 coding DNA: TGTGCCAGCTCACCGAGTCCTACAGGGGACGAGCAGTACTTC. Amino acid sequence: CASSPSPTGDEQYF.

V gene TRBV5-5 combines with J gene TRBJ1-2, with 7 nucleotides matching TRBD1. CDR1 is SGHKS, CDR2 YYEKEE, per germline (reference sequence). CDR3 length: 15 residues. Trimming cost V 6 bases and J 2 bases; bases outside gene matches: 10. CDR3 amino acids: CASNDRDSLNYGYTF. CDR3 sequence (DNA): TGTGCCAGCAACGATCGGGACAGTTTAAACTATGGCTACACCTTC.

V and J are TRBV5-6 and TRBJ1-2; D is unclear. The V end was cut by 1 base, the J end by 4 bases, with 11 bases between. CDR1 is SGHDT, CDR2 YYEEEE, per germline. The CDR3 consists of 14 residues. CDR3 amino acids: CASSLPGPFYGYTF. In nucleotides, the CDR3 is TGTGCCAGCAGCTTGCCGGGCCCTTTCTATGGCTACACCTTC.

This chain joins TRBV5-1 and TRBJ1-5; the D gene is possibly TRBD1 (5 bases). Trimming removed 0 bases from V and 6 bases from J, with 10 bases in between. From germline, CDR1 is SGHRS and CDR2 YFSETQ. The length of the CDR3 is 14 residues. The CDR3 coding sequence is TGCGCCAGCAGCTTGGCCTGGGGCAGTCAGCCCCAGCATTTT. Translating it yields CASSLAWGSQPQHF.

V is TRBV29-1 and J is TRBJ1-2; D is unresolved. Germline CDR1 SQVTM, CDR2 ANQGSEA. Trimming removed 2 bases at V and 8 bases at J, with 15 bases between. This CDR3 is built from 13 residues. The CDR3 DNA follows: TGCAGCGTTGAAAATCGTCCACCAGCCGGCTACACCTTC. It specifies CSVENRPPAGYTF.

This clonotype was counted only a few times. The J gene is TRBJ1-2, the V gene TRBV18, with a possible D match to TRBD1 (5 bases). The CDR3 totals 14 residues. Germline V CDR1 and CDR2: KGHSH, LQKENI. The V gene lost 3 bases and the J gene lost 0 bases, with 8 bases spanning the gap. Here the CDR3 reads CASSPGPSNYGYTF. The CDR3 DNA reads TGTGCCAGCTCACCGGGACCCTCTAACTATGGCTACACCTTC. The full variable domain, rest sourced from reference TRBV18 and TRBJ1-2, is NAGVMQNPRHLVRRRGQEARLRCSPMKGHSHVYWYRQLPEEGLKFMVYLQKENIIDESGMPKERFSAEFPKEGPSILRIQQVVRGDSAAYFCASSPGPSNYGYTFGSGTRLTVV.

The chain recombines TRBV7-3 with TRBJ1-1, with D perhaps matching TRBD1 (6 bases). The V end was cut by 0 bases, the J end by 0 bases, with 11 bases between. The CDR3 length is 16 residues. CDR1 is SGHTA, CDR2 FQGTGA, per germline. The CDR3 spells CASSLTGGALNTEAFF. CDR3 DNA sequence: TGTGCCAGCAGCTTAACGGGGGGCGCTCTGAACACTGAAGCTTTCTTT.

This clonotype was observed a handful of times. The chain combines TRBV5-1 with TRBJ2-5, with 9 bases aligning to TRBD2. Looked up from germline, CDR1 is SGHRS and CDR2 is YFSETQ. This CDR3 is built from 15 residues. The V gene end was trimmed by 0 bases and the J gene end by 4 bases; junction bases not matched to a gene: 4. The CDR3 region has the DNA TGCGCCAGCAGCTTGGAGCGGGGGGCTGGAGAGACCCAGTACTTC. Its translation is CASSLERGAGETQYF.

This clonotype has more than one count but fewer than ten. The CDR3 sequence: CASSILFGAGGSNEQFF. CDR3 in DNA: TGTGCCAGTAGTATCCTTTTTGGAGCGGGGGGGTCGAATGAGCAGTTCTTC. The chain employs TRBV19 and TRBJ2-1; 10 bases agree with TRBD2. V shed 3 bases and J 7 bases; nucleotides not matched to a gene: 12. Germline V gives CDR1 LNHDA, CDR2 SQIVND (reference sequence). The CDR3 length is 17 residues.

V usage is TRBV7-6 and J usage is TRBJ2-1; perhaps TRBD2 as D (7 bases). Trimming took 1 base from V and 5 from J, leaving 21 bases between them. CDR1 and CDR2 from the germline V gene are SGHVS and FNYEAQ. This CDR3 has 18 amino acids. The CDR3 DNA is TGTGCCAGCAGCTTAGTTCTAGGGGGAGGGGCGTCTCACAATGAGCAGTTCTTC. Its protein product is CASSLVLGGGASHNEQFF.